The present entry profiles one TCR beta chain with its context. Its antigen is not identified. The junction does not match germline at one end; this may be a read error. TCRdb itself ran the RT-PCR reads through MiXCR, one entry per CDR3 protein. The data contain about 2,400 distinct CDR3 sequences, over 75% of them singletons. These data are taken from a study of yellow fever vaccine responses in identical twins. Study-wide points: After vaccination, twins' T cell response reportedly seemed partly convergent, partly personalized.

This TCR was recovered from a young woman who received the yellow fever vaccine. The sequenced sample was T cells from blood (PBMCs), unsorted or a sorted subset (not recorded which), obtained before or after yellow fever vaccination (not recorded which).

Here the CDR3 reads CASRQDRYNEQFF. DNA for the CDR3: TGTGCCAGCAGACAAGACAGATACAATGAGCAGTTCTTC. V gene TRBV14 combines with J gene TRBJ2-1, with a tentative D call TRBD1 (5 bases). This CDR3 is 13 amino acids long. Germline assignment: CDR1 SGHDN and CDR2 FVKESK.